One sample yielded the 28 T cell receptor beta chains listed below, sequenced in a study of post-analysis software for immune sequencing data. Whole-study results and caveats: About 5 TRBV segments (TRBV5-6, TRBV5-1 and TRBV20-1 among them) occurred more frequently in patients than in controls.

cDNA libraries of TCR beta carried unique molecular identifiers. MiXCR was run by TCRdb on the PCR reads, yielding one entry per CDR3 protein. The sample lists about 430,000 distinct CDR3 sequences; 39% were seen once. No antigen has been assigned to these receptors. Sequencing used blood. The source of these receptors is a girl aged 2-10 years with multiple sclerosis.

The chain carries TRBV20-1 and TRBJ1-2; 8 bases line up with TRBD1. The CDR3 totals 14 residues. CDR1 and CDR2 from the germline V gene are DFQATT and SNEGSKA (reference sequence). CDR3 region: CSFGPLDRGYGYTF. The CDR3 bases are TGCAGCTTCGGCCCACTAGACAGGGGTTACGGCTACACCTTC.

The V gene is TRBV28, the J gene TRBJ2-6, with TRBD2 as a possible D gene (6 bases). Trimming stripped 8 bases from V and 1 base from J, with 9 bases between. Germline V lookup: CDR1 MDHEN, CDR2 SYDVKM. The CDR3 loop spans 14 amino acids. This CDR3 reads CASRGNSGANVLTF. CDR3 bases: TGTGCCAGCCGGGGGAATTCTGGGGCCAACGTCCTGACTTTC. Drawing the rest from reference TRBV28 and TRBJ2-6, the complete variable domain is DVKVTQSSRYLVKRTGEKVFLECVQDMDHENMFWYRQDPGLGLRLIYFSYDVKMKEKGDIPEGYSVSREKKERFSLILESASTNQTSMYLCASRGNSGANVLTFGAGSRLTVL.

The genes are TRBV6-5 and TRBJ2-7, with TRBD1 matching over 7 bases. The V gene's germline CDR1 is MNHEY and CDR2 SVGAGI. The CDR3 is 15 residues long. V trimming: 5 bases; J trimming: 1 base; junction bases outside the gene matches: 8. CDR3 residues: CASSLRGTASYEQYF. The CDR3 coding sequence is TGTGCCAGCAGTCTCCGTGGGACAGCATCCTACGAGCAGTACTTC.

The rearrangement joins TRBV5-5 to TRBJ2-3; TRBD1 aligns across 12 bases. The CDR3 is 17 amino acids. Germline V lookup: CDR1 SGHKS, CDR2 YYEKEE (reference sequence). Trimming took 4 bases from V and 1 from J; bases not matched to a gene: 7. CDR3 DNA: TGTGCCAGCAGCCCGGGGACAGGGGGCTTCGGCACAGATACGCAGTATTTT. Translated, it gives CASSPGTGGFGTDTQYF.

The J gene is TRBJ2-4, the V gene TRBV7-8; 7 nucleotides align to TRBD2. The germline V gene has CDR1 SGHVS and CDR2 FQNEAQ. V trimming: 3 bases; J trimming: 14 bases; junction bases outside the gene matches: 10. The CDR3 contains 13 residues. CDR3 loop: CASSFWGREGEYF. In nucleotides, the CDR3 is TGTGCCAGCAGCTTTTGGGGGAGGGAGGGAGAGTACTTC.

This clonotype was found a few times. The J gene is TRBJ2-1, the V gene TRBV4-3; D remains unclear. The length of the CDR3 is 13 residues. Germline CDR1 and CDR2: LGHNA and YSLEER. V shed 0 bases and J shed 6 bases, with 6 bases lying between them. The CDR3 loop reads CASSQDLPNEQFF. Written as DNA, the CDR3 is TGCGCCAGCAGCCAAGATCTCCCCAATGAGCAGTTCTTC.

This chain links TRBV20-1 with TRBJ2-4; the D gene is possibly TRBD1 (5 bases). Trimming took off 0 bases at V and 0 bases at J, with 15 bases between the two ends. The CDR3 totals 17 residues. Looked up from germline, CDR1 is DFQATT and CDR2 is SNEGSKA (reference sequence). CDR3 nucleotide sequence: TGCAGTGCTAGAGATAGCCAGGGCTACCTAGCCAAAAACATTCAGTACTTC. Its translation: CSARDSQGYLAKNIQYF.

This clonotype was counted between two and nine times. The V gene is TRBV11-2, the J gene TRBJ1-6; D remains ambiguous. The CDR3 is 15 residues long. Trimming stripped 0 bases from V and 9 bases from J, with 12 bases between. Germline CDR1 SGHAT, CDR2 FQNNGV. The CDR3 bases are TGTGCCAGCAGCTTAGACGGGGAGTATGGTTCACCCCTCCACTTT. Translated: CASSLDGEYGSPLHF.

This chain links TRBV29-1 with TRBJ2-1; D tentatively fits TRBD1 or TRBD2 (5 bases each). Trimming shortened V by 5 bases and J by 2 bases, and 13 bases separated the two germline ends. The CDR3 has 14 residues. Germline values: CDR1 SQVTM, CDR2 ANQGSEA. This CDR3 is CSVTPGPTYNEQFF. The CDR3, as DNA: TGCAGCGTTACCCCGGGGCCGACCTACAATGAGCAGTTCTTC.

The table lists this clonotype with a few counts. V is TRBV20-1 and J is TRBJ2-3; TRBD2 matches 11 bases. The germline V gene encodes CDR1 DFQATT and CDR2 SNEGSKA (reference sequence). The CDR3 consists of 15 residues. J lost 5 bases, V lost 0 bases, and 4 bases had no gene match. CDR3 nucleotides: TGCAGTGCTAGAGATAGCGGGGGGGCCATAGATACGCAGTATTTT. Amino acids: CSARDSGGAIDTQYF.

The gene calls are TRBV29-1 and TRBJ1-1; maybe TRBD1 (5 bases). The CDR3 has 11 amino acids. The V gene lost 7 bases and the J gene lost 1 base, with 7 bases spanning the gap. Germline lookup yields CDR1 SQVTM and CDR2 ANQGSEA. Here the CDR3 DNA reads TGCAGCGCGGGGGAGAACACTGAAGCTTTCTTT. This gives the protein CSAGENTEAFF. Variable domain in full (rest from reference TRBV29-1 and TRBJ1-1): SAVISQKPSRDICQRGTSLTIQCQVDSQVTMMFWYRQQPGQSLTLIATANQGSEATYESGFVIDKFPISRPNLTFSTLTVSNMSPEDSSIYLCSAGENTEAFFGQGTRLTVV.

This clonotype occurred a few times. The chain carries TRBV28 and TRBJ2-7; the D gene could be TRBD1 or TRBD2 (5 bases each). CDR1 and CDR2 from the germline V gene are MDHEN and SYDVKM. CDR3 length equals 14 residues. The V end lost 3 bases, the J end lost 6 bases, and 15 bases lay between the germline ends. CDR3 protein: CASSFIARGGEQYF. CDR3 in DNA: TGTGCCAGCAGTTTTATCGCCCGGGGCGGCGAGCAGTACTTC.

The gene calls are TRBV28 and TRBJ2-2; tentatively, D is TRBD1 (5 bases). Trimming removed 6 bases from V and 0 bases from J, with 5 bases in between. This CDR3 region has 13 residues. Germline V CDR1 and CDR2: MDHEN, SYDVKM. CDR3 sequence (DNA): TGTGCCAGCAGAGGGGCGAACACCGGGGAGCTGTTTTTT. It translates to CASRGANTGELFF.

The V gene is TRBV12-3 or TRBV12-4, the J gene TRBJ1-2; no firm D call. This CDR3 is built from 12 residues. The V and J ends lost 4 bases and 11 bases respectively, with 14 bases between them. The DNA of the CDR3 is TGTGCCAGCAGTTCGAGTCTTAGGTCTTACACCTTC. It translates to CASSSSLRSYTF.

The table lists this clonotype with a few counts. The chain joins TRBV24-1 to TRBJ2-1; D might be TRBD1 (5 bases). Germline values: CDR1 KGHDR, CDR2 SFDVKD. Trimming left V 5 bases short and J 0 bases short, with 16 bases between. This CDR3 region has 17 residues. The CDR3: CATSGATDRSSYNEQFF. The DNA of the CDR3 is TGTGCCACCAGTGGAGCGACAGACCGAAGCTCCTACAATGAGCAGTTCTTC.

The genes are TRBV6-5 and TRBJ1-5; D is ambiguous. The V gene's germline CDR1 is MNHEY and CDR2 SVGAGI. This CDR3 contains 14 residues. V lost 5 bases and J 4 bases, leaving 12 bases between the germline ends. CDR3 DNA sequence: TGTGCCAGCAGTACCGGGATTAGGAATCAGCCCCAGCATTTT. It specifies CASSTGIRNQPQHF.

Written as DNA, the CDR3 is TGTGCCATCGAATCAGCGACTATCACAGGCGAGCAGTACTTC. Its translation is CAIESATITGEQYF. The chain recombines TRBV24-1 with TRBJ2-7; TRBD1 or TRBD2 may be the D gene (5 bases each). The ends were cut back, 11 bases at V and 6 bases at J, with 22 bases in the middle. This CDR3 is 14 amino acids long. Germline-derived CDR1 and CDR2 are KGHDR and SFDVKD.

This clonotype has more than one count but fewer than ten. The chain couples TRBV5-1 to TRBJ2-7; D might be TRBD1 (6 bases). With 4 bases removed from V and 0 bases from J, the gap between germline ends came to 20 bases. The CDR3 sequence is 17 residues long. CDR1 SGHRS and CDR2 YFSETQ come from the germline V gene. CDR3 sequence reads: CASSPTTYGTTSYEQYF. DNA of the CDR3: TGCGCCAGCAGCCCGACGACCTACGGGACAACCTCCTACGAGCAGTACTTC.

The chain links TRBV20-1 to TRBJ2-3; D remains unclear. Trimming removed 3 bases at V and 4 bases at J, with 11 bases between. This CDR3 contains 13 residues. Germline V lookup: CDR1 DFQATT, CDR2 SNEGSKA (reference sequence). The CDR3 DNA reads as TGCAGTGCTAGGTTACCTCTCGCAGATACGCAGTATTTT. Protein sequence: CSARLPLADTQYF.

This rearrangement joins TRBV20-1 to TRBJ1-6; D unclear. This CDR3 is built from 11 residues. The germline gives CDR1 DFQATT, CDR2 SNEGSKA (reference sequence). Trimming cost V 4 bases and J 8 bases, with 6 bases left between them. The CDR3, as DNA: TGCAGTGCTATAGAGGATTCACCCCTCCACTTT. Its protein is CSAIEDSPLHF.

CDR3 sequence (DNA): TGTGCCAGCAGCGTTGGGGAGGGCCAGGTTCAAAGTGAGCAGTTCTTC. Residues: CASSVGEGQVQSEQFF. The gene calls are TRBV9 and TRBJ2-1, with TRBD2 matching over 7 bases. The trim removed 2 bases at V and 9 bases at J, leaving 14 bases unmatched. CDR1 is SGDLS and CDR2 is YYNGEE in the germline V gene. The CDR3 has 16 residues.

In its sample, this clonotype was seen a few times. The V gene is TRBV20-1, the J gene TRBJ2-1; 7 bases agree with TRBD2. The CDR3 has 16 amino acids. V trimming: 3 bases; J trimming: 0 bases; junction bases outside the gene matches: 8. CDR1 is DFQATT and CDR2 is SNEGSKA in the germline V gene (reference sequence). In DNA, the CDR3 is TGCAGTGCTAGGGGGCGGGAGACTTACTCCTACAATGAGCAGTTCTTC. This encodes CSARGRETYSYNEQFF.

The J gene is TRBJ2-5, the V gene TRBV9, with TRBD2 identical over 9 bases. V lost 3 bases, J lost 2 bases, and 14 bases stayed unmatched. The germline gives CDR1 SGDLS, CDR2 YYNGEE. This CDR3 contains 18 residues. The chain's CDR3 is CASSAGGGVAGLQETQYF. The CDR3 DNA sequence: TGTGCCAGCAGCGCCGGCGGGGGGGTAGCGGGGTTGCAAGAGACCCAGTACTTC.

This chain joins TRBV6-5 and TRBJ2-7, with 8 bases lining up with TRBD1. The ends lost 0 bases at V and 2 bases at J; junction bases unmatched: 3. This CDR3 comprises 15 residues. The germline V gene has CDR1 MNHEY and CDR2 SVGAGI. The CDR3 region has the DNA TGTGCCAGCAGTTACTCGGGACAGGCCCCCTACGAGCAGTACTTC. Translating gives CASSYSGQAPYEQYF.

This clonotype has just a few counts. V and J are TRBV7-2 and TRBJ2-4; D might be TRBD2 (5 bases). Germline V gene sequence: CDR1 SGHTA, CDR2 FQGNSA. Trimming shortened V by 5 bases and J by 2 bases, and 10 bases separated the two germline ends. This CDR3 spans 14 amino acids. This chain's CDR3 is CASSPGVPKNIQYF. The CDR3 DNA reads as TGTGCCAGCAGCCCCGGGGTACCCAAAAACATTCAGTACTTC.

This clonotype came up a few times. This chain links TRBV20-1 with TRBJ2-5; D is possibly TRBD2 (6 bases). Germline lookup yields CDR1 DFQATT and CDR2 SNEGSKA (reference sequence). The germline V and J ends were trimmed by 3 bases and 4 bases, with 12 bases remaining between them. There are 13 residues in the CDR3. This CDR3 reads CSASLASGETQYF. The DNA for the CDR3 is TGCAGTGCTAGCCTAGCGAGTGGAGAGACCCAGTACTTC.

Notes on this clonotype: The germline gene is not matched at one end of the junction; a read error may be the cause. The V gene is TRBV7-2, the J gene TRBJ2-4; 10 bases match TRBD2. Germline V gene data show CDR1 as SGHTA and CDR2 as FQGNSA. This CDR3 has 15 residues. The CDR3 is CASGLGSAGGQQQYF. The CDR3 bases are TGTGCCAGCGGCTTAGGTTCAGCGGGAGGGCAGCAGCAGTACTTC. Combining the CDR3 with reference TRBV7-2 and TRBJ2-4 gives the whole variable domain GAGVSQSPSNKVTEKGKDVELRCDPISGHTALYWYRQSLGQGLEFLIYFQGNSAPDKSGLPSDRFSAERTGGSVSTLTIQRTQQEDSAVYLCASGLGSAGGQQQYFGAGTRLSVL.

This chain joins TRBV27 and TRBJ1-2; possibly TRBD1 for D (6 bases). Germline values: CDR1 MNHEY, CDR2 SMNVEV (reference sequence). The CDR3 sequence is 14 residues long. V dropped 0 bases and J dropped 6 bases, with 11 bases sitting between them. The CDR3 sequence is CASSLSAPGDGYTF. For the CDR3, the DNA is TGTGCCAGCAGTTTATCAGCGCCAGGGGATGGCTACACCTTC.